This TCR beta chain is from a study of regulatory T cells in long-lasting Graves disease (TCRdb year 2021). Context from the whole study: To count as having persistent Graves' disease, a patient had to have received antithyroid drug treatment for over 5 years with TSH receptor autoantibodies remaining persistently positive. Patients with persistent Graves' disease were compared with patients with newly diagnosed Graves' disease using TCR sequencing and RNA sequencing of peripheral blood. The study was conducted in China and was registered as a clinical trial. A total of around 33 samples underwent TCR sequencing, from some 13 patients with persistent Graves' disease and some 20 patients with newly diagnosed Graves' disease. In the clinical cohort, patients with persistent Graves' disease had used antithyroid drugs for an average of about 10.3 years.

Results and caveats for the whole study, not just this receptor: Sequencing and analysis were limited to the TCR beta chain. A larger number of public clonotypes was shared among persistent patients (fewer than 3,000) than among newly diagnosed patients (approximately 930). The authors acknowledged the small sample size as a limitation that may reduce accuracy. Peripheral blood alone was examined, since thyroid tissue, which constituted the primary lesion, could not be accessed. TRBV28, TRBJ1-2 and TRBJ2-5 were preferentially used in persistent disease, while TRBV20-1 and TRBJ2-1 were favored in newly diagnosed disease. Lower TCR Shannon entropy and fewer highly expanded clones were observed in persistent Graves' disease patients than in newly diagnosed patients, which suggested clonal expansion.

Trimming costs V 2 bases and J 7 bases, and their ends lie 12 bases apart. CDR1 and CDR2 are drawn from the germline V gene: KGHSH, LQKENI. From the cysteine through the phenylalanine, the CDR3 covers 14 amino acids. Solely the CDR3 DNA is kept, with 42 bases framed from the first base. The time point label corresponds to: persistent/refractory GD, antithyroid drugs over 5 years with positive TRAb. For both TCR sequencing and RNA sequencing, RNA was extracted from PBMCs using TRIzol. Graves' disease was diagnosed according to American Thyroid Association guidelines. Patients were recruited from an endocrinology department in Xi'an, China. Each patient gave around 9 milliliters of peripheral blood, collected in an EDTA anticoagulant tube. PBMCs were isolated by Ficoll Paque Plus density gradient separation without further T cell sorting. An Agilent 2100 Bioanalyzer and agarose gel were used to check RNA quality, while a NanoDrop 2000 measured RNA concentration.

This clonotype has more than one count but fewer than ten. Its specific antigen is unknown. The record has no base qualities; no much larger clone is one base away. Receptors were amplified or captured by multiplex PCR. The sequencing machine was an Illumina HiSeq 4000. To build TCR beta libraries, CDR3 regions were amplified by Arm-PCR using iRepertoire HTBI primers. PCR products were gel purified before sequencing. For the original study's pipeline: Across samples, about 64 TRBV and around 15 TRBJ segments were identified and used for gene usage analysis of CDR3 amino acid clonotypes. Filtered high-quality paired reads were merged into contigs using COPE and FqMerger. BLAST was used to align contigs to IMGT TRBV, TRBD and TRBJ reference genes, with CDR3 defined following IMGT. Clonotypes above 0.1% frequency were classified as highly expanded clones. Repertoire diversity was measured by Shannon entropy, and V-J evenness by the Gini coefficient. Clonotypes shared by more than one individual were considered public. TCRdb ran its own pipeline on the public reads, namely fastp trimming at Q25 and MiXCR clone calling, and kept in-frame beta chains. Rows matching on CDR3 protein sequence are summarized as one entry with the most common DNA and genes. What appears here as the V and J calls and clone size reflects TCRdb's work, not the paper's. Counted in this sample were over 300,000 distinct CDR3 sequences; about 20% of them appeared once. 25% to 30% of the sample goes to the ten largest clones.

This clonotype was sampled from a female donor with Graves disease. The rearranged chain carries TRBV18 and TRBJ1-5; matching of 6 bases hints at TRBD1 as the D gene. The specimen was peripheral blood mononuclear cells (PBMCs), collected when the disease was refractory, from a patient treated with antithyroid drugs. The sequenced DNA: TGTGCCAGCTCACCAAGTGGGGGCTGGCAGCCCCAGCATTTT. This yields the protein CASSPSGGWQPQHF.